This TCR beta chain was recorded in a study of beta chain features in type 1 diabetes. A CD45RO/CCR7/CD25/CD127/CD95/CD27 panel sorted naive, central memory, regulatory and stem cell-like memory CD4+ cells. Trimming removed 3 bases from V and 1 base from J, with 10 bases in between. The CDR3 loop spans 15 amino acids. Germline V gene lookup returns CDR1 MDHEN and CDR2 SYDVKM. The entirety of the isolated RNA underwent reverse transcription, so expressed TCRB transcripts were sequenced. The repertoire was sequenced with immunoSEQ multiplex PCR; TCRdb's copy has only in-frame clones and lacks some. The sample includes approximately 170,000 clones, 7.8% of them seen just once. The study's findings and limits: Possible PCR preference for shorter templates applied equally to patients and controls. Shortening that was moderate but significant affected the TCRB CDR3s of Type 1 diabetes patients in all four CD4+ subsets.

This clone was observed a handful of times. Its antigen is undetermined. This rearrangement joins TRBV28 to TRBJ1-5; D gene unclear. Input material: central memory CD4+ T cells from blood. This clonotype originated in a woman between 40 and 55 years old with type 1 diabetes. CDR3 region: CASSFTVMSNQPQHF. The CDR3 DNA reads as TGTGCCAGCAGTTTTACAGTCATGAGCAATCAGCCCCAGCATTTT.